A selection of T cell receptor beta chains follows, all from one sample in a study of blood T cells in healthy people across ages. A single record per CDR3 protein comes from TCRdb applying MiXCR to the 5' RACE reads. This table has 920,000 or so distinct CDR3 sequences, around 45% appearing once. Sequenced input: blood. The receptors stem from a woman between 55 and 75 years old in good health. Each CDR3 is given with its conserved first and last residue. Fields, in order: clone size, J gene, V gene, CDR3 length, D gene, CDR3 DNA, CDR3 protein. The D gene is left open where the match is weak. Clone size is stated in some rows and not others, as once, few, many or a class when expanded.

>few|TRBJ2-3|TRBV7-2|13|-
TGTGCCAGCAGCGTAGACTACTCAGATACGCAGTATTTT
CASSVDYSDTQYF
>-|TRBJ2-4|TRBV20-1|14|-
TGCAGTGCTAGACAAACAGGGTATTTAAGTGAGCAGTACTTC
CSARQTGYLSEQYF
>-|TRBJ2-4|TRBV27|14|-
TGTGCCAGCAGTTTATTTGGACCCCAGGGCATTCAGTACTTC
CASSLFGPQGIQYF
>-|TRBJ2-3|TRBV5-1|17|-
TGCGCCAGCAGCTTGGAATCAGGGACCCTAGGAACAGATACGCAGTATTTT
CASSLESGTLGTDTQYF
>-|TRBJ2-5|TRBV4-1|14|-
TGCGCCAGCAGCCCAAGACAGGAACAAGAGACCCAGTACTTC
CASSPRQEQETQYF
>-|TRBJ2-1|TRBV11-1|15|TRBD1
TGTGCCAGCAGCACGCCGACAGGGGCGAACAATGAGCAGTTCTTC
CASSTPTGANNEQFF
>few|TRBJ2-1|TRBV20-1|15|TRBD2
TGCAGTGCTAGTCGCTCTAGCGGGATTGGCGGGGAGCAGTTCTTC
CSASRSSGIGGEQFF
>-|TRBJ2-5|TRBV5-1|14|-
TGCGCCAGCAGCGTCGCAGGCGACGGGGAGACCCAGTACTTC
CASSVAGDGETQYF
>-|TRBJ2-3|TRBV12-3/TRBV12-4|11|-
TGTGCCAGCAGGAAAACAGCTACGCAGTATTTT
CASRKTATQYF
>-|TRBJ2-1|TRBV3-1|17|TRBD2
TGTGCCAGCAGCCAAGATCAGCTAGCGGGAGTTTTGGGTGAGCAGTTCTTC
CASSQDQLAGVLGEQFF
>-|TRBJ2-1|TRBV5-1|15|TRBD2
TGCGCCAGCAGCATAGCGGGAGGGCCCTACAATGAGCAGTTCTTC
CASSIAGGPYNEQFF
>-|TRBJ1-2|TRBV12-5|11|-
TGTGCTAGTCGGGGGGCCTATGGCTGCACCTTC
CASRGAYGCTF
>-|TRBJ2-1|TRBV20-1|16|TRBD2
TGCAGTGCTAGAGAACTCCTAGCGGGACTCTACAATGAGCAGTTCTTC
CSARELLAGLYNEQFF
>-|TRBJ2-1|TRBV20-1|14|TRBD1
TGCAGTGCTAGAGCCGGGACAGGGCTCAATGAGCAGTTCTTC
CSARAGTGLNEQFF
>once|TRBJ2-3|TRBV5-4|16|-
TGTGCCAGCTCTAAGGACCCTCCGGCCCCCACAGATACGCAGTATTTT
CASSKDPPAPTDTQYF
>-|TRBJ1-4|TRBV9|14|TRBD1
TGTGCCAGCAGCGTGACAGGGGACAATGAAAAACTGTTTTTT
CASSVTGDNEKLFF
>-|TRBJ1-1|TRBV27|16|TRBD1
TGTGCCAGCAGTTCCTTAGACAGGGGGCCTAGAGGTGAAGTTTTCTTT
CASSSLDRGPRGEVFF
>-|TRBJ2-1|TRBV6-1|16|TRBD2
TGTGCCAGCAGTGAAGCATCACTAGCGGGAGTGAATGAGCAGTTCTTC
CASSEASLAGVNEQFF
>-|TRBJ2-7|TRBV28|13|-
TGTGCCAGCGGCCGGGACACTTTCTACGAGCAGTACTTC
CASGRDTFYEQYF
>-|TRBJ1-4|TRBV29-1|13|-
TGCAGCGTTGGAAGCAGGGTCAATGAAAAACTGTTTTTT
CSVGSRVNEKLFF
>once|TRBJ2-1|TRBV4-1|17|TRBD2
TGCGCCAGCAGCCTCGGGACTAGCGGGGGGGCGGGGAATGAGCAGTTCTTC
CASSLGTSGGAGNEQFF
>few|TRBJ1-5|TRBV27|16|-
TGTGCCAGCAGTTTAAGGAGGCCTGGGGAGGATCAGCCCCAGCATTTT
CASSLRRPGEDQPQHF
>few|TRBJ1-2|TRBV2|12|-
TGTGCCAGCAGCCCCTCCACATATGGCTACACCTTC
CASSPSTYGYTF
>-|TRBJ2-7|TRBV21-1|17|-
TGTGCCAGCAGGCTGGGGGTCCAGGTACAACTAAACTACGAGCAGTACTTC
CASRLGVQVQLNYEQYF
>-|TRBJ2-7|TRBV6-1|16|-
TGTGCCAGCAGCGAACCCCCAGAGGGGACACGCTACGAGCAGTACTTC
CASSEPPEGTRYEQYF
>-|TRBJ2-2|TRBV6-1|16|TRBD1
TGTGCCAGCAGTGACCCCGGGCAGGGGGCATCCGGGGAGCTGTTTTTT
CASSDPGQGASGELFF
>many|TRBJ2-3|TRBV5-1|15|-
TGCGCCAGCAGCCCCACAGGGAAGGTTACAGATACGCAGTATTTT
CASSPTGKVTDTQYF
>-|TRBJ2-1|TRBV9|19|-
TGTGCCAGCAGCGTAAGGTCCGTGGGTAGCGGCAGCTCCTACAATGAGCAGTTCTTC
CASSVRSVGSGSSYNEQFF
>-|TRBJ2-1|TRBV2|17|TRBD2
TGTGCCAGCAGTGACTCCACCCTAGCGGGAAGTAAGGATGAGCAGTTCTTC
CASSDSTLAGSKDEQFF
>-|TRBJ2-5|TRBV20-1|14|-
TGCAGTGCTAGAGATCGGGTGGGTCAAGAGACCCAGTACTTC
CSARDRVGQETQYF
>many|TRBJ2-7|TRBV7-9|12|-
TGCGCCAGCAGCTTCTCAGCGTACGAGCAGTACTTC
CASSFSAYEQYF
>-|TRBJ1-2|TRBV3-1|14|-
TGTGCCAGCAGCCATTTACAGGGACACTATGGCTACACCTTC
CASSHLQGHYGYTF
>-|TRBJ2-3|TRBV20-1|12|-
TGCAGTGCTAGTCCCTTCGGAGATACGCAGTATTTT
CSASPFGDTQYF
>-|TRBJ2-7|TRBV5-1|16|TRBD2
TGCGCCAGCAGCTGGGGACTAGTGGGACCTTCCTACGAGCAGTACTTC
CASSWGLVGPSYEQYF
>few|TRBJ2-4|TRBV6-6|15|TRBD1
TGTGCCAGCAGTAATCTACAGGGGGCAGCCGGCATTCAGTACTTC
CASSNLQGAAGIQYF
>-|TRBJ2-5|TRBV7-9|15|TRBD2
TGTGCCAGCAGCCCCGGGACTAGACGGACGGATGAGCAGTACTTC
CASSPGTRRTDEQYF
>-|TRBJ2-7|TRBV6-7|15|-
TGTGCCAGCAGTTATAACCGGGCCTTCTCCTACGAGCAGTACTTC
CASSYNRAFSYEQYF
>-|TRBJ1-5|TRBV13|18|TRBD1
TGTGCCAGCAGCCAGGCGGCAGGGGGAGAGATTAGCAATCAGCCCCAGCATTTT
CASSQAAGGEISNQPQHF
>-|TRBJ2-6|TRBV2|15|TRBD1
TGTGCCAGCAGCCGGGACAGGGGAACAGCCAACGTCCTGACTTTC
CASSRDRGTANVLTF
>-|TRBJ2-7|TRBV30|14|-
TGTGCCTGGAGTGGGACAGTGCGGGCGTACGAGCAGTACTTC
CAWSGTVRAYEQYF
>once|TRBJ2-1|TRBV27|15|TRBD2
TGTGCCAGCAGTTCTGAGAGCGGGAGCCCCAATGAGCAGTTCTTC
CASSSESGSPNEQFF
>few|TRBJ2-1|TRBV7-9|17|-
TGTGCCAGCAGCTGGATGTTAGGGGACTCGTCCTACAATGAGCAGTTCTTC
CASSWMLGDSSYNEQFF
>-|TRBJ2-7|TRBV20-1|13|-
TGCAGTGCTACGGGACTCAAATACAATGAGCAGTACTTC
CSATGLKYNEQYF
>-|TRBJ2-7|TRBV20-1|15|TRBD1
TGCAGTGCTAACCCGGACAGGGGGGGCACCTACGAGCAGTACTTC
CSANPDRGGTYEQYF
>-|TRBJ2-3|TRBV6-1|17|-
TGTGCCAGCAGAGGGCCGTACAGGTTTTCTAGCACAGATACGCAGTATTTT
CASRGPYRFSSTDTQYF
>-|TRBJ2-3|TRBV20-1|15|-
TGCAGTGCTAGAAGGACTACCCTTAGCACAGATACGCAGTATTTT
CSARRTTLSTDTQYF
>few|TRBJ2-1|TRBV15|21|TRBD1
TGTGCCACCAGCAGGGGATTGGGGACAGGGACTACGGGGGGCTCCTACAATGAGCAGTTCTTC
CATSRGLGTGTTGGSYNEQFF
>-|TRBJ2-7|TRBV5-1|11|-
TGCGCCAGCAGCGAGAGACACGAGCAGTACTTC
CASSERHEQYF